The 26 T cell receptor beta chains reported below all come from one sample, sequenced in a study of CD8+ T cells in alopecia areata. The treatment: oral pan-JAK inhibitor, 5-10 mg twice daily. Peripheral blood and lesional scalp punch biopsies came from alopecia areata patients. RNA was isolated and reverse transcribed to cDNA, the sequencing template. Clones were sequenced by immunoSEQ multiplex PCR, and TCRdb holds only the in-frame ones, with some missing. The sample holds under 6,500 clones, 50% to 70% seen once. The sample in question was skin, obtained at approximately week 31, from a patient treated with tofacitinib. Receptor source: a human donor with alopecia areata.

The chain joins TRBV6-5 to TRBJ2-2; D unresolved. V was clipped by 5 bases and J by 5 bases, with 6 bases between them. The germline V gene encodes CDR1 MNHEY and CDR2 SVGAGI. This CDR3 region has 12 residues. The CDR3 DNA reads TGTGCCAGCAGTAAGAATACCGGGGAGCTGTTTTTT. Translated: CASSKNTGELFF.

The chain is built from TRBV6-1 and TRBJ1-5, with 7 positions matching TRBD1. This CDR3 has 18 amino acids. In germline, CDR1 is MNHNS, CDR2 SASEGT. V trimming: 2 bases; J trimming: 1 base; junction bases outside the gene matches: 11. DNA of the CDR3: TGTGCCAGCAGTGAAAGGCCCCCGGACAGGTTGAGCAATCAGCCCCAGCATTTT. Translating it yields CASSERPPDRLSNQPQHF.

This clone was recorded only once. V usage is TRBV11-3 and J usage is TRBJ1-1, with D maybe TRBD1 (6 bases). In germline, CDR1 is SGHNT, CDR2 YENEEA. V shed 5 bases and J shed 2 bases, with 12 bases lying between them. The CDR3 is made up of 14 amino acids. The CDR3 spells CASSRQDTNTEAFF. CDR3 in DNA: TGTGCCAGCAGCCGACAGGACACCAACACTGAAGCTTTCTTT.

This chain connects TRBV21-1 to TRBJ2-7. TRBV21-1 counts as a pseudogene. The CDR3 spans 15 residues. Here the CDR3 DNA reads TGTGCCAGCAGCAACTTCCGGGACCCCCACTACGAGCAGTACTTC. It specifies CASSNFRDPHYEQYF.

V usage is TRBV30 and J usage is TRBJ1-1, with D possibly matching TRBD1 (6 bases). The CDR3 sequence is 12 residues long. V dropped 2 bases and J dropped 9 bases, with 13 bases sitting between them. In germline, CDR1 is GTSNPN, CDR2 SVGIG (reference sequence). This chain's CDR3 is CAWSPSRGQAFF. Written as DNA, the CDR3 is TGTGCCTGGAGTCCCTCTCGGGGGCAAGCTTTCTTT. The whole variable domain, remainder taken from reference TRBV30 and TRBJ1-1, is SQTIHQWPATLVQPVGSPLSLECTVEGTSNPNLYWYRQAAGRGLQLLFYSVGIGQISSEVPQNLSASRPQDRQFILSSKKLLLSDSGFYLCAWSPSRGQAFFGQGTRLTVV.

This clone has only a few counts. The chain recombines TRBV5-1 with TRBJ1-2; no firm D call. This CDR3 contains 14 residues. The germline V gene encodes CDR1 SGHRS and CDR2 YFSETQ. V was clipped by 0 bases and J by 5 bases, with 11 bases between them. Written as DNA, the CDR3 is TGCGCCAGCAGCTTGGAATTCCTGGGTTATGGCTACACCTTC. Protein product: CASSLEFLGYGYTF.

This clone has just one count. The chain uses TRBV7-3 and TRBJ1-2; 7 bases are a match to TRBD1. Per the germline V gene, CDR1 is SGHTA and CDR2 is FQGTGA. The CDR3 is made up of 14 amino acids. V was clipped by 5 bases and J by 4 bases; unmatched bases: 7. CDR3 protein: CASSPRDRAYGYTF. The DNA for the CDR3 is TGTGCCAGCAGCCCGCGGGACAGAGCCTATGGCTACACCTTC.

This chain connects TRBV15 to TRBJ2-2; 9 nucleotides align to TRBD2. With 9 bases clipped from V and 8 bases from J, the junction kept 16 bases outside the gene matches. Germline assignment: CDR1 LNHNV and CDR2 YYDKDF (reference sequence). This CDR3 region has 16 residues. The CDR3 sequence is CATSPGTSPNEGELFF. The CDR3 DNA is TGTGCCACGAGCCCCGGGACTAGCCCGAATGAGGGGGAGCTGTTTTTT. Using reference TRBV15 and TRBJ2-2 for the parts outside the CDR3, the full variable domain is DAMVIQNPRYQVTQFGKPVTLSCSQTLNHNVMYWYQQKSSQAPKLLFHYYDKDFNNEADTPDNFQSRRPNTSFCFLDIRSPGLGDTAMYLCATSPGTSPNEGELFFGEGSRLTVL.

The chain is built from TRBV6-1 and TRBJ2-3; D tentatively fits TRBD1 or TRBD2 (6 bases each). V lost 3 bases, J lost 2 bases, and 9 bases lay in between. The germline gives CDR1 MNHNS, CDR2 SASEGT. This CDR3 spans 14 amino acids. CDR3 bases: TGTGCCAGCAGTGACAGGGGACTCACAGATACGCAGTATTTT. Its translation: CASSDRGLTDTQYF.

This clone was detected a few times. The chain recombines TRBV6-5 with TRBJ1-5; 7 nucleotides agree with TRBD1. The trim removed 0 bases at V and 3 bases at J, leaving 2 bases unmatched. The CDR3 covers 15 residues. Germline assignment: CDR1 MNHEY and CDR2 SVGAGI. CDR3 nucleotides: TGTGCCAGCAGTTACTCGAGGGGGCCCAATCAGCCCCAGCATTTT. The encoded protein is CASSYSRGPNQPQHF.

In its sample, this clone was seen a few times. This chain joins TRBV19 and TRBJ2-1; unclear D gene. Per germline, CDR1 LNHDA and CDR2 SQIVND (reference sequence). V lost 3 bases and J lost 3, with 12 bases in between. The CDR3 length is 15 residues. CDR3 in DNA: TGTGCCAGTAGTATGGGGTATGAACGCTACAATGAGCAGTTCTTC. Encoded protein: CASSMGYERYNEQFF.

This rearrangement joins TRBV12-2 to TRBJ1-5. TRBV12-2 is annotated as a pseudogene. This CDR3 contains 18 residues. CDR3 sequence (DNA): TGTGCAAGTCGCTTAGCGTTAGCGACCCCTGGGCGCAATCAGCCCCAGCATTTT. It is translated as CASRLALATPGRNQPQHF.

A few counts support this clone. The chain combines TRBV19 with TRBJ1-1; D is undetermined. Germline CDR1 and CDR2: LNHDA and SQIVND (reference sequence). This CDR3 has 12 residues. V was trimmed by 7 bases and J by 8 bases, leaving 14 bases between them. The CDR3 loop reads CASMGRAGEAFF. The CDR3 DNA follows: TGTGCCAGTATGGGTAGAGCGGGAGAAGCTTTCTTT.

The chain carries TRBV11-2 and TRBJ2-7; TRBD1 is a possible D gene (6 bases). The CDR3 is 14 amino acids. Germline V gene data show CDR1 as SGHAT and CDR2 as FQNNGV. V was cut by 3 bases and J by 0 bases, with 9 bases left in between. The CDR3 spells CASSFQGSSYEQYF. The CDR3 bases are TGTGCCAGCAGCTTCCAGGGGAGCTCCTACGAGCAGTACTTC.

This clone was seen a handful of times. V usage is TRBV5-6 and J usage is TRBJ2-1; D ambiguous. Germline CDR1 and CDR2: SGHDT and YYEEEE. V lost 3 bases and J 8 bases, leaving 24 bases between the germline ends. CDR3 length: 17 residues. CDR3 sequence (DNA): TGTGCCAGCAGCTCGCCTCTCGTCTCTAGTCGAGTCGATGAGCAGTTCTTC. This gives the protein CASSSPLVSSRVDEQFF.

The chain employs TRBV6-5 and TRBJ1-5; possibly TRBD1 for D (5 bases). V was trimmed by 5 bases and J by 5 bases, leaving 10 bases between them. Germline V gives CDR1 MNHEY, CDR2 SVGAGI. The CDR3 is 13 residues long. The chain's CDR3 is CASSDDRDQPQHF. CDR3 bases: TGTGCCAGCAGTGACGACAGAGATCAGCCCCAGCATTTT.

V usage is TRBV5-1 and J usage is TRBJ2-2; unclear D gene. CDR1 and CDR2 (germline): SGHRS, YFSETQ. The ends were cut back, 0 bases at V and 5 bases at J, with 11 bases in the middle. CDR3 length: 15 amino acids. In nucleotides, the CDR3 is TGCGCCAGCAGCTTGGATCAGGCAGGAACCGGGGAGCTGTTTTTT. Translating it yields CASSLDQAGTGELFF.

The gene calls are TRBV23-1 and TRBJ2-3; TRBD1 is a possible D gene (5 bases). TRBV23-1 is annotated as an ORF whose role is uncertain. This CDR3 spans 14 amino acids. Trimming left V 5 bases short and J 3 bases short, with 12 bases between. The CDR3 loop is CASSGPKGTDTQYF. DNA of the CDR3: TGCGCCAGCAGTGGACCAAAGGGGACAGATACGCAGTATTTT.

This clone was observed a handful of times. The chain recombines TRBV7-9 with TRBJ2-7; 7 positions match TRBD1. Germline V CDR1 and CDR2: SEHNR, FQNEAQ (reference sequence). This CDR3 has 16 residues. V shed 1 base and J 1 base; nucleotides not matched to a gene: 7. The CDR3 DNA reads as TGTGCCAGCAGCTTAGATGTACAGGGGCAATCCTACGAGCAGTACTTC. Amino acids: CASSLDVQGQSYEQYF.

This sequence joins TRBV19 and TRBJ2-7; D is perhaps TRBD1 (5 bases). CDR1 LNHDA and CDR2 SQIVND come from the germline V gene (reference sequence). CDR3 length: 13 residues. Between the trimmed V and J ends, which lost 5 bases and 2 bases, there was a span of 10 bases. The CDR3 is CASSLIGAYEQYF. The CDR3, as DNA: TGTGCCAGTAGTTTAATAGGGGCCTACGAGCAGTACTTC.

CDR3 DNA: TGTGCCACCCGAACAGGGATTGATCAGCCCCAGCATTTT. Amino acids: CATRTGIDQPQHF. V and J are TRBV27 and TRBJ1-5, with D perhaps matching TRBD1 (6 bases). V dropped 10 bases and J dropped 5 bases, with 15 bases sitting between them. The CDR3 consists of 13 residues. Germline lookup yields CDR1 MNHEY and CDR2 SMNVEV (reference sequence).

The genes are TRBV19 and TRBJ2-3; D could derive from TRBD1 or TRBD2 (5 bases each). The CDR3 spans 13 residues. V was trimmed by 10 bases and J by 4 bases, leaving 15 bases between them. Germline CDR1 reads LNHDA; CDR2 reads SQIVND (reference sequence). CDR3 sequence reads: CATSQGAPDTQYF. CDR3 sequence (DNA): TGTGCCACTTCTCAGGGAGCTCCAGATACGCAGTATTTT. The full variable domain, completed using reference TRBV19 and TRBJ2-3, is DGGITQSPKYLFRKEGQNVTLSCEQNLNHDAMYWYRQDPGQGLRLIYYSQIVNDFQKGDIAEGYSVSREKKESFPLTVTSAQKNPTAFYLCATSQGAPDTQYFGPGTRLTVL.

The chain joins TRBV6-6 to TRBJ1-4; the match to TRBD1 covers 11 bases. The CDR3 sequence is 15 residues long. Trimming at V came to 2 bases and at J to 8 bases, leaving 4 bases not matched to a gene. The V gene's germline CDR1 is MNHNY and CDR2 SVGAGI (reference sequence). CDR3 sequence reads: CASSYRTGGAEKLFF. The DNA of the CDR3 is TGTGCCAGCAGTTACCGGACAGGGGGCGCGGAAAAACTGTTTTTT.

J is TRBJ2-7 and V is TRBV19; 10 bases map to TRBD1. V lost 5 bases and J lost 4; bases outside the gene matches: 8. This CDR3 contains 15 residues. Germline V gives CDR1 LNHDA, CDR2 SQIVND (reference sequence). The CDR3 DNA sequence: TGTGCCAGTAGTCCCCAGACAGGGGGCGGGTACGAGCAGTACTTC. Amino acids: CASSPQTGGGYEQYF. Using reference TRBV19 and TRBJ2-7 for the parts outside the CDR3, the full variable domain is DGGITQSPKYLFRKEGQNVTLSCEQNLNHDAMYWYRQDPGQGLRLIYYSQIVNDFQKGDIAEGYSVSREKKESFPLTVTSAQKNPTAFYLCASSPQTGGGYEQYFGPGTRLTVT.

This chain connects TRBV30 to TRBJ2-3; 8 bases are a match to TRBD2. CDR1 and CDR2 from the germline V gene are GTSNPN and SVGIG (reference sequence). This CDR3 region has 13 residues. V shed 5 bases, J shed 4 bases, and the junction held 5 bases outside the gene matches. The CDR3 DNA is TGTGCCTGGGGAACTAGCGGCTCAGATACGCAGTATTTT. It specifies CAWGTSGSDTQYF.

In this sample, this clone turned up a few times. The chain employs TRBV9 and TRBJ2-2, with 12 bases aligning to TRBD2. This CDR3 is 16 amino acids long. The trim removed 2 bases at V and 7 bases at J, leaving 6 bases unmatched. The germline gives CDR1 SGDLS, CDR2 YYNGEE. The CDR3, as DNA: TGTGCCAGCAGCGTTCTGACTAGCGGGAGAAGCGGGGAGCTGTTTTTT. It is translated as CASSVLTSGRSGELFF.